These 18 T cell receptor beta chains share one sample of origin, sequenced in a study of CXCR3-negative and CXCR3-positive naive CD8 T cells (dated by TCRdb to about 2019). Sequencing was carried out with a NextSeq 550. The Human TCR Profiling Kit (MiLaboratory) was used to prepare UMI-labeled 5' RACE TRB cDNA libraries. TCRdb reprocessed the reads and provides one entry for every CDR3 protein sequence; no DNA is given. This specimen's table enumerates approximately 5,400 distinct CDR3 sequences. 1.3% of the sample rests with the top ten. Material: naive CXCR3- CD8+ T cells from blood. This sample's cell subset or site label indicates: CD45RO-CCR7+CD27+CD95- naive CD8+ T cells lacking CXCR3 (TNR3-). The receptor set was obtained from a human donor in good health. Some clones in this sample may be carry-over from other donors' samples.

This clonotype is identified as medium-sized from frequency. This rearrangement joins TRBV9 to TRBJ2-1; the D call of TRBD1 rests on TCRdb alone, since no DNA is present to check it. The germline CDR1 and CDR2 sequences are SGDLS and YYNGEE. This CDR3 contains 17 residues. CDR3 amino acids: CASSGQPRTGADNEQFF.

Judged by frequency, this clonotype is medium-sized. The genes are TRBV4-3 and TRBJ2-3; TCRdb names TRBD2, which stays unverified in the absence of DNA. This CDR3 comprises 17 residues. CDR1 and CDR2 (germline): LGHNA, YSLEER. Here the CDR3 reads CASSQSQLARDTDTQYF.

V and J are TRBV29-1 and TRBJ2-7; the TRBD2 assignment by TCRdb is unverifiable without DNA. This CDR3 spans 21 amino acids. From germline, CDR1 is SQVTM and CDR2 ANQGSEA. CDR3 in amino acids: CSVTGLEIVTREGPTSYEQYF.

This rearrangement joins TRBV6-5 to TRBJ2-5. Germline V gene lookup returns CDR1 MNHEY and CDR2 SVGAGI. CDR3 size: 12 residues. The CDR3 sequence: CASRTGIETQYF.

The rearrangement links TRBV7-8 to TRBJ2-1. The CDR3 consists of 13 residues. The germline CDR1 and CDR2 sequences are SGHVS and FQNEAQ. CDR3 sequence reads: CASSPDGYNEQFF.

This sequence joins TRBV3-1 and TRBJ2-5; TCRdb reports TRBD1, a call that lacks DNA to check it against. Germline V lookup: CDR1 LGHDT, CDR2 YNNKEL (reference sequence). This CDR3 comprises 13 residues. The CDR3 sequence is CASSQDPGETQYF.

This clonotype shows up as medium-sized by frequency. V gene TRBV29-1 combines with J gene TRBJ1-1. The CDR3 covers 13 residues. Germline CDR1 reads SQVTM; CDR2 reads ANQGSEA. Here the CDR3 reads CSVPREELTEAFF.

V and J are TRBV14 and TRBJ1-2. Germline loops: CDR1 SGHDN, CDR2 FVKESK. The CDR3 loop spans 14 amino acids. The CDR3 protein is CASSQEFGDYGYTF.

The rearrangement uses TRBV4-3 and TRBJ1-2; TCRdb gives TRBD1 as the D gene, but with no DNA this cannot be confirmed. There are 16 residues in the CDR3. The germline V gene encodes CDR1 LGHNA and CDR2 YSLEER. CDR3 loop: CASSQLPGQGVYGYTF.

This clonotype registers medium-sized (0.01 to 0.1%) by frequency. The chain links TRBV28 to TRBJ1-2. The CDR3 consists of 15 residues. Germline V lookup: CDR1 MDHEN, CDR2 SYDVKM. CDR3 amino acids: CASSFQELKNYGYTF.

By frequency, this clonotype is medium-sized. The chain recombines TRBV29-1 with TRBJ2-1; TCRdb designates TRBD2, a call that cannot be tested without DNA. CDR3 size: 13 residues. Germline CDR1 SQVTM, CDR2 ANQGSEA. The chain's CDR3 is CSALGGENNEQFF.

This sequence joins TRBV21-1 and TRBJ2-7; TCRdb indicates TRBD2, and absent DNA this call remains unverified. TRBV21-1 has pseudogene status. The CDR3 has 14 residues. CDR3 amino acids: CATTPRTSDREQYF.

This clonotype is labeled medium-sized (0.01 to 0.1%) based on frequency. The genes are TRBV12-3 or TRBV12-4 and TRBJ1-4; TCRdb returns TRBD1, unconfirmable since there is no DNA. This CDR3 comprises 17 residues. CDR3 loop: CASSALGAGGFYEKLFF.

This clonotype counts as medium-sized by frequency. The CDR3 protein is CSVSGQGAGEQFF. The chain carries TRBV29-1 and TRBJ2-1; TCRdb returns TRBD1, unconfirmable since there is no DNA. From germline, CDR1 is SQVTM and CDR2 ANQGSEA. The CDR3 is 13 residues long.

Considering frequency, this clonotype is medium-sized. This sequence joins TRBV5-1 and TRBJ2-1; lacking DNA, the TRBD1 call made by TCRdb goes unchecked. The CDR3 is 14 residues long. Germline V lookup: CDR1 SGHRS, CDR2 YFSETQ. CDR3 in amino acids: CASSLSGTGNEQFF. The variable domain in full, with the rest retrieved from reference TRBV5-1 and TRBJ2-1, is KAGVTQTPRYLIKTRGQQVTLSCSPISGHRSVSWYQQTPGQGLQFLFEYFSETQRNKGNFPGRFSGRQFSNSRSEMNVSTLELGDSALYLCASSLSGTGNEQFFGPGTRLTVL.

This clonotype is classed as medium-sized by frequency. The chain links TRBV27 to TRBJ2-1; the TCRdb D gene call, TRBD2, has no DNA to confirm it. The CDR3 extends over 17 amino acids. Germline V gene lookup returns CDR1 MNHEY and CDR2 SMNVEV (reference sequence). The CDR3: CASSQGPSGRSYNEQFF.

By frequency, this clonotype is medium-sized (0.01 to 0.1%). The rearrangement joins TRBV12-3 or TRBV12-4 to TRBJ1-6; TCRdb names TRBD1, which stays unverified in the absence of DNA. The CDR3 is 15 amino acids. CDR3 in amino acids: CASSTTGTENSPLHF.

Measured by frequency, this clonotype is medium-sized. The chain couples TRBV12-3 or TRBV12-4 to TRBJ2-5; TCRdb reports TRBD1, a call that lacks DNA to check it against. This CDR3 is built from 14 residues. The CDR3 sequence is CASSPTGTQETQYF.